A single T cell receptor (beta chain) is shown here with its context. The data stem from a study of blood T cell repertoires in COVID-19. Study-wide background: The United States, Italy and Spain supplied acute and convalescent COVID-19 samples. From T cells, B-cell-depleted T cells, or PBMCs came the material, which was cDNA or gDNA.

The junction had 7 bases not matched to a gene; V was cut back by 7 bases and J by 2 bases. The CDR3 contains 15 residues. Germline-derived CDR1 and CDR2 are SGHRS and YFSETQ. In the authors' workflow: Nucleated cell number was recorded as an estimate derived from reference gene primer amplification. Sequencing was performed with immunoSEQ multiplex PCR; in TCRdb, only in-frame clones are kept and a portion is missing. The D gene and trimming were derived from the DNA, and the V and J assignments and clone size from that table. This sample carries under 350,000 clones, around 90% of them seen once, and the ten largest clones take around 2%.

The chain uses TRBV5-1 and TRBJ2-2, with 8 positions matching TRBD1. Sequencing was performed on peripheral blood. This receptor was obtained from a man in his fifties or sixties with acute or convalescent COVID-19. CDR3 nucleotide sequence: TGCGCCAGCGGTGGACAGGGAGGAAACACCGGGGAGCTGTTTTTT. This codes for CASGGQGGNTGELFF.